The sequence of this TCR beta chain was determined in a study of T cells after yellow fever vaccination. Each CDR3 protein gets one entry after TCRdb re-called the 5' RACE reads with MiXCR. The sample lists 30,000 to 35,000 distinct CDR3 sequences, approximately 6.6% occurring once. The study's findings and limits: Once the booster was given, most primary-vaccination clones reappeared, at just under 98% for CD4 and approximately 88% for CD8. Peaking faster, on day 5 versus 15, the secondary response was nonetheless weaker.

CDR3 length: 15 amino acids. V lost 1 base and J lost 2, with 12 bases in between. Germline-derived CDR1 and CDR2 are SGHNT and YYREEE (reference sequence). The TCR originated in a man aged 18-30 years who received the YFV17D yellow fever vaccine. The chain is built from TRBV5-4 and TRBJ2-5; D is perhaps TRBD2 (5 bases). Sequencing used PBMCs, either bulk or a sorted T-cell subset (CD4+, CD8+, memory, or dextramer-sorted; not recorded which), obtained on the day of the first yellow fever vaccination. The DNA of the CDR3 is TGTGCCAGCAGCTTGAGTTACGGACTGCAAGAGACCCAGTACTTC. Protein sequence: CASSLSYGLQETQYF.